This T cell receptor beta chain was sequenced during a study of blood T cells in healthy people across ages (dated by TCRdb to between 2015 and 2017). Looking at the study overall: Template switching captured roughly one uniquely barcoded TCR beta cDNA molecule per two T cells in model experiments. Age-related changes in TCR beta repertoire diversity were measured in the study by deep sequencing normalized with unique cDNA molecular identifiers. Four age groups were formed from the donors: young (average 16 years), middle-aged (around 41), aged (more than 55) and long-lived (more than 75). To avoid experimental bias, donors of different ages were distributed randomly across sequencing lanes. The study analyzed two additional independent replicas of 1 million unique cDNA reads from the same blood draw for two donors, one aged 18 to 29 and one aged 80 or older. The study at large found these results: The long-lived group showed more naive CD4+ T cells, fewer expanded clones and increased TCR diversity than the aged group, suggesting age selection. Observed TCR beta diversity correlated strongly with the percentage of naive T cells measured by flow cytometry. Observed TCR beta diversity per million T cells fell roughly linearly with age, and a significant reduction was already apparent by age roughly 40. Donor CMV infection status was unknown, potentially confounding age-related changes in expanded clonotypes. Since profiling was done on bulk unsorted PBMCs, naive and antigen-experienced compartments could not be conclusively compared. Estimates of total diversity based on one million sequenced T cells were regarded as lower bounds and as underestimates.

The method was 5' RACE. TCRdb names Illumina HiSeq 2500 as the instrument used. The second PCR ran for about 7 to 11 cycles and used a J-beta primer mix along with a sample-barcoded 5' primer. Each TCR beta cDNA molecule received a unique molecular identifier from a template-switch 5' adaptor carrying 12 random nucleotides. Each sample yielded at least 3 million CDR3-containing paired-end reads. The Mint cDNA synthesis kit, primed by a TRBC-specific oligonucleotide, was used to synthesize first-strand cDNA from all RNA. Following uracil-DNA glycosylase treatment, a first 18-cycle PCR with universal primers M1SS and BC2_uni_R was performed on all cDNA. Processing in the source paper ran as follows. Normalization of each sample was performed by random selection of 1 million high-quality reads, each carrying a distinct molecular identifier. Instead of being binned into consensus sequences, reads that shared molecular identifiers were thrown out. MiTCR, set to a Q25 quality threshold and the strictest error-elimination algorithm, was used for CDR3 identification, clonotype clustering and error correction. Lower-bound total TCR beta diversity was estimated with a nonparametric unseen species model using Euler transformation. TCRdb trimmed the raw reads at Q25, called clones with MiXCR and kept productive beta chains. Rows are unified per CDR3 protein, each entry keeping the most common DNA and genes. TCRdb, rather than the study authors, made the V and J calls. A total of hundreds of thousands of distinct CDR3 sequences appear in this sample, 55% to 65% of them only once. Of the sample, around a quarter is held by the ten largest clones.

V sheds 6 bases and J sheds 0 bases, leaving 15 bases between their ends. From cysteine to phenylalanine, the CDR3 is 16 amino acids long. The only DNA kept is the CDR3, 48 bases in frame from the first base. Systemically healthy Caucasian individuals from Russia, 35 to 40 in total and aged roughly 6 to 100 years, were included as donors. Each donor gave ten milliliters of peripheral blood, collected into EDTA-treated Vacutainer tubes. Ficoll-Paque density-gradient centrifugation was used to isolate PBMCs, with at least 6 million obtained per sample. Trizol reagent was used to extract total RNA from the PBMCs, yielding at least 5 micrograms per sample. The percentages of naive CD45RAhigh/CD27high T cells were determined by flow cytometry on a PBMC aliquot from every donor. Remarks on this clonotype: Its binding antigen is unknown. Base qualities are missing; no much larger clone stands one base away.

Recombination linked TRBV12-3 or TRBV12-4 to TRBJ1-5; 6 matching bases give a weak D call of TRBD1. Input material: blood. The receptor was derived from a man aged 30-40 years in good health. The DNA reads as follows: TGTGCCAGCAGCCCCTCAGGGGTGGATAGCAATCAGCCCCAGCATTTT. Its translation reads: CASSPSGVDSNQPQHF.